These 18 T cell receptor beta chains came from one sample sequenced in a study of blood T cell repertoires in COVID-19 (dated by TCRdb to 2018 to 2021). Libraries were made using the immunoSEQ multiplex PCR assay. TCRdb took this table from immuneACCESS and kept in-frame rearrangements with V and J called. Such tables lack part of the clones; where checked against another copy, unresolved V genes explain under half of the gap, and the rest is unexplained. The sample profile shows over 65,000 clones; approximately 86% of them were found once. The top ten constitute 16% of the sample. The specimen was peripheral blood. These receptors were collected from a man older than 75 with active COVID-19.

This clone was seen once. The chain recombines TRBV24-1 with TRBJ2-3; 12 bases agree with TRBD1. After removal of 4 bases from V and 7 bases from J, the junction contained 8 bases not matched to a gene. The CDR3 runs to 16 residues. Germline assignment: CDR1 KGHDR and CDR2 SFDVKD. CDR3 nucleotides: TGTGCCACCAGTGACAATTCGGGACAGGGGGCGAATACGCAGTATTTT. Its protein is CATSDNSGQGANTQYF.

The V and J genes are TRBV19 and TRBJ2-1; D is possibly TRBD2 (6 bases). Per the germline V gene, CDR1 is LNHDA and CDR2 is SQIVND (reference sequence). The CDR3 extends over 13 amino acids. The V and J ends lost 7 bases and 11 bases respectively, with 18 bases between them. The CDR3 here is CASTTTSSDKQFF. The CDR3 nucleotides read TGTGCCAGTACAACGACTAGTTCCGATAAGCAGTTCTTC.

The sample holds a few counts of this clone. The same CDR3 is also encoded by other DNA sequences in this sample. This sequence joins TRBV29-1 and TRBJ2-7; 10 nucleotides agree with TRBD1. Losses at the gene ends were 6 bases for V and 2 bases for J; bases not matched to a gene: 1. The CDR3 is 12 residues long. Germline CDR1 and CDR2: SQVTM and ANQGSEA. The CDR3 bases are TGCAGCGTCGGGACAGGGGCCTACGAGCAGTACTTC. Its protein is CSVGTGAYEQYF.

The chain links TRBV7-8 to TRBJ1-6; D gene uncertain. Germline CDR1 SGHVS, CDR2 FQNEAQ. This CDR3 is 14 amino acids long. The ends were cut back, 5 bases at V and 3 bases at J, with 8 bases in the middle. CDR3 nucleotides: TGTGCCAGCAGCCCTGACAACTATAATTCACCCCTCCACTTT. Residues: CASSPDNYNSPLHF.

The genes are TRBV24-1 and TRBJ2-5; D unclear. Germline V gives CDR1 KGHDR, CDR2 SFDVKD. CDR3 length equals 15 residues. V gave up 5 bases and J gave up 1 base, with 13 bases separating them. The CDR3 loop reads CATSGASHLQETQYF. The CDR3 DNA is TGTGCCACCAGTGGGGCCAGCCACCTCCAAGAGACCCAGTACTTC.

This chain connects TRBV7-8 to TRBJ2-3; TRBD2 matches at 12 bases. Germline V gene data show CDR1 as SGHVS and CDR2 as FQNEAQ. J lost 6 bases, V lost 0 bases, and 16 bases had no gene match. The CDR3 extends over 20 amino acids. The CDR3 region is CASSLALGLAGGPGGDTQYF. In nucleotides, the CDR3 is TGTGCCAGCAGCTTAGCGCTCGGGCTAGCGGGAGGGCCTGGAGGGGATACGCAGTATTTT.

This clone was seen many times. This chain connects TRBV4-3 to TRBJ1-4; a weak D match, TRBD1 (5 bases). The germline CDR1 and CDR2 sequences are LGHNA and YSLEER. V shed 0 bases and J shed 4 bases, with 9 bases lying between them. This CDR3 is built from 15 residues. The CDR3 loop is CASSQDRQLNEKLFF. CDR3 nucleotides: TGCGCCAGCAGCCAAGATCGACAGCTTAATGAAAAACTGTTTTTT.

The chain joins TRBV7-8 to TRBJ1-2; 7 bases match TRBD1. This CDR3 contains 17 residues. The junction had 12 bases not matched to a gene; V was cut back by 5 bases and J by 0 bases. Germline V gene data show CDR1 as SGHVS and CDR2 as FQNEAQ. The CDR3 nucleotides read TGTGCCAGCAGCCCAGGGACAGCCGACACAACTAACTATGGCTACACCTTC. Encoded protein: CASSPGTADTTNYGYTF.

The chain is built from TRBV10-3 and TRBJ2-3; 7 positions agree with TRBD1. V lost 3 bases, J lost 1 base, and 4 bases stayed unmatched. The CDR3 sequence is 15 residues long. Germline CDR1 is ENHRY and CDR2 is SYGVKD. The CDR3 DNA sequence: TGTGCCATCAGTGATAATGGACAGGGCACAGATACGCAGTATTTT. Translated: CAISDNGQGTDTQYF.

The CDR3 sequence is CASSQGAGGYTF. CDR3 DNA: TGTGCCAGCAGCCAAGGGGCGGGTGGCTACACCTTC. The chain uses TRBV3-1 (or the pseudogene TRBV3-2) and TRBJ1-2; no clear D. Per the germline V gene, CDR1 is LGHDT and CDR2 is YNNKEL (reference sequence). Trimming left V 1 base short and J 7 bases short, with 7 bases between. CDR3 length: 12 residues.

The J gene is TRBJ2-1, the V gene TRBV7-8; weak D call: TRBD2 (6 bases). Trimming removed 1 base at V and 2 bases at J, with 9 bases between. This CDR3 comprises 15 residues. CDR1 and CDR2 from the germline V gene are SGHVS and FQNEAQ. The CDR3 region has the DNA TGTGCCAGCAGCTTAGGCGGGACGACCTACAATGAGCAGTTCTTC. This translates into CASSLGGTTYNEQFF.

V gene TRBV9 combines with J gene TRBJ2-2, with D tentatively TRBD1 (6 bases). Germline CDR1 reads SGDLS; CDR2 reads YYNGEE. The CDR3 length is 13 residues. The germline V and J ends were trimmed by 2 bases and 5 bases, with 7 bases remaining between them. The CDR3 DNA follows: TGTGCCAGCAGCGTCAGGGGTACCGGGGAGCTGTTTTTT. Protein: CASSVRGTGELFF.

CDR3 loop: CATSRDRRQTFNEKLFF. DNA for the CDR3: TGTGCCACCAGCAGAGATCGCAGGCAAACGTTTAATGAAAAACTGTTTTTT. V is TRBV15 and J is TRBJ1-4; D uncertain. Trimming shortened V by 0 bases and J by 4 bases, and 15 bases separated the two germline ends. CDR3 length: 17 amino acids. Germline CDR1 and CDR2: LNHNV and YYDKDF (reference sequence). The whole variable domain, remainder taken from reference TRBV15 and TRBJ1-4, is DAMVIQNPRYQVTQFGKPVTLSCSQTLNHNVMYWYQQKSSQAPKLLFHYYDKDFNNEADTPDNFQSRRPNTSFCFLDIRSPGLGDTAMYLCATSRDRRQTFNEKLFFGSGTQLSVL.

This chain connects TRBV7-2 to TRBJ1-6, with a tentative D call TRBD1 (6 bases). The germline V gene encodes CDR1 SGHTA and CDR2 FQGNSA. The length of the CDR3 is 15 residues. Trimming left V 5 bases short and J 7 bases short, with 15 bases between. The CDR3 sequence is CASSQTGQGNSPLHF. CDR3 nucleotide sequence: TGTGCCAGCAGCCAAACAGGGCAGGGGAATTCACCCCTCCACTTT. The variable domain in full, completed from reference TRBV7-2 and TRBJ1-6, reads GAGVSQSPSNKVTEKGKDVELRCDPISGHTALYWYRQSLGQGLEFLIYFQGNSAPDKSGLPSDRFSAERTGGSVSTLTIQRTQQEDSAVYLCASSQTGQGNSPLHFGNGTRLTVT.

This rearrangement joins TRBV11-2 to TRBJ2-3; 12 bases align to TRBD2. The junction had 6 bases not matched to a gene; V was cut back by 5 bases and J by 3 bases. The CDR3 consists of 16 residues. Germline CDR1 reads SGHAT; CDR2 reads FQNNGV. The CDR3 loop reads CASSPPSGRVTDTQYF. For the CDR3, the DNA is TGTGCCAGCAGCCCTCCTAGCGGGAGGGTGACAGATACGCAGTATTTT.

The chain employs TRBV7-6 and TRBJ1-4, with 7 positions matching TRBD1. The CDR3 spans 16 residues. V was clipped by 3 bases and J by 5 bases; unmatched bases: 9. Germline values: CDR1 SGHVS, CDR2 FNYEAQ. In DNA, the CDR3 is TGTGCCAGCAGCTTGTTAGACAGGGTAACGAATGAAAAACTGTTTTTT. Amino acid sequence: CASSLLDRVTNEKLFF.

The chain employs TRBV7-2 and TRBJ2-1; 7 bases fit TRBD2. Germline loops: CDR1 SGHTA, CDR2 FQGNSA. The CDR3 contains 12 residues. Trimming took 9 bases from V and 9 from J; bases not matched to a gene: 8. For the CDR3, the DNA is TGTGCCAGTGGATGGGGGAGGGGTGAGCAGTTCTTC. Translating it yields CASGWGRGEQFF.

This chain uses TRBV7-9 with TRBJ1-5, with D perhaps TRBD1 (6 bases). The V end lost 5 bases, the J end lost 6 bases, and 17 bases lay between the germline ends. CDR3 length: 15 amino acids. Germline V gene lookup returns CDR1 SEHNR and CDR2 FQNEAQ (reference sequence). CDR3 DNA sequence: TGTGCCAGCAGCCCCCGGGGAGGGGGATCTCAGCCCCAGCATTTT. It translates to CASSPRGGGSQPQHF. The full variable domain, rest sourced from reference TRBV7-9 and TRBJ1-5, is DTGVSQNPRHKITKRGQNVTFRCDPISEHNRLYWYRQTLGQGPEFLTYFQNEAQLEKSRLLSDRFSAERPKGSFSTLEIQRTEQGDSAMYLCASSPRGGGSQPQHFGDGTRLSIL.